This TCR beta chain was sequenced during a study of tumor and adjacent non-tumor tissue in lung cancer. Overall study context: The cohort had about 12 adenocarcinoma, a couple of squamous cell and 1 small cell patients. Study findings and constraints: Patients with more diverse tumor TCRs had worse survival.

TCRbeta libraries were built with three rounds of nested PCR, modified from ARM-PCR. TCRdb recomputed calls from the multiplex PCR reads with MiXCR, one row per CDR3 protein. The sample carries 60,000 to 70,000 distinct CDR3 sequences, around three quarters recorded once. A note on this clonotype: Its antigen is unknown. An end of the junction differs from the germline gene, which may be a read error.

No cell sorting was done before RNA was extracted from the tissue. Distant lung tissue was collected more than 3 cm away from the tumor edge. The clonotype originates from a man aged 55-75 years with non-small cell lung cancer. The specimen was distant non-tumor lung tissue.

The CDR3 DNA reads as TGTAGTGCTAGTATGGGGAGTGAGCAGTTCTTC. This translates into CSASMGSEQFF. The chain recombines TRBV20-1 with TRBJ2-1, with D possibly TRBD2 on 5 matching bases. Germline-derived CDR1 and CDR2 are DFQATT and SNEGSKA (reference sequence). This CDR3 comprises 11 residues.